This TCR beta chain was obtained from a study of cytomegalovirus exposure and HLA in healthy donors. For the study at large: Drawn from HLA-typed donors, approximately 86 million unique TCRs were held in an early data release.

A note on this clone: No antigen is known for it. This same CDR3 is encoded by further DNA sequences in the sample.

The PCR made use of 60 Vbeta and 13 Jbeta primers. Assay used: immunoSEQ multiplex PCR; TCRdb lists only in-frame clones, some missing. Of roughly 280,000 clones in the sample, about 75% were seen once. Overall study findings and caveats: Confirmation was obtained in vitro that three CMV-associated chains are specific for CMV antigens. The study put about 180 TCR beta chains on its list as cytomegalovirus-associated. Researchers reportedly found TCR beta sequences accurately predicted most subjects' HLA-A and HLA-B alleles.

Per the germline V gene, CDR1 is LNHDA and CDR2 is SQIVND (reference sequence). This CDR3 comprises 13 residues. V shed 5 bases and J shed 0 bases, with 7 bases lying between them. Sequenced: PBMCs. The rearrangement links TRBV19 to TRBJ1-2, with unresolved D. The sequence derives from a female donor in good health and CMV-seronegative. The CDR3 loop reads CASSPSTNYGYTF. Written as DNA, the CDR3 is TGTGCCAGTAGTCCCAGTACTAACTATGGCTACACCTTC.